These 5 T cell receptor beta chains were sequenced from one sample in a study of PD-1 blockade in classical Hodgkin lymphoma. Sequencing used immunoSEQ multiplex PCR; TCRdb keeps in-frame clones, though not all of them. The repertoire has 29,000 or so clones, more than 60% of them found once; the top ten carry roughly 15%. There was relapse after autologous stem cell transplantation in every patient, and there was variation in brentuximab vedotin exposure. Sequenced here: peripheral blood mononuclear cells (PBMCs), sampled before the second cycle of nivolumab. The origin of the receptors is a human donor with classical Hodgkin lymphoma.

CDR3: CASSPLGGDGYTF. In DNA form, the CDR3 reads TGTGCCAGCAGCCCACTTGGGGGGGATGGCTACACCTTC. The chain employs TRBV7-6 and TRBJ1-2; D perhaps matches TRBD1 (5 bases). Germline-derived CDR1 and CDR2 are SGHVS and FNYEAQ. Between the trimmed V and J ends, which lost 5 bases and 6 bases, there was a span of 13 bases. The CDR3 covers 13 residues.

The J gene is TRBJ2-2, the V gene TRBV11-2; D is unclear. Germline lookup yields CDR1 SGHAT and CDR2 FQNNGV. V was trimmed by 4 bases and J by 6 bases, leaving 15 bases between them. The CDR3 loop spans 15 amino acids. For the CDR3, the DNA is TGTGCCAGCAGCTCCGAAAGTGGATGGGCCGGGGAGCTGTTTTTT. This gives the protein CASSSESGWAGELFF. The entire variable domain, with the rest obtained from reference TRBV11-2 and TRBJ2-2, is as follows: EAGVAQSPRYKIIEKRQSVAFWCNPISGHATLYWYQQILGQGPKLLIQFQNNGVVDDSQLPKDRFSAERLKGVDSTLKIQPAKLEDSAVYLCASSSESGWAGELFFGEGSRLTVL.

V gene TRBV28 combines with J gene TRBJ1-4; D is undetermined. Germline lookup yields CDR1 MDHEN and CDR2 SYDVKM. The V end was cut by 1 base, the J end by 8 bases, with 14 bases between. The CDR3 is made up of 15 amino acids. This CDR3 reads CASSLSGPSEEKLFF. The CDR3 nucleotides are TGTGCCAGCAGTTTATCGGGTCCCTCCGAGGAAAAACTGTTTTTT. Full variable domain (outside the CDR3, taken from reference TRBV28 and TRBJ1-4): DVKVTQSSRYLVKRTGEKVFLECVQDMDHENMFWYRQDPGLGLRLIYFSYDVKMKEKGDIPEGYSVSREKKERFSLILESASTNQTSMYLCASSLSGPSEEKLFFGSGTQLSVL.

J is TRBJ2-1 and V is TRBV5-4; D may match TRBD1 or TRBD2 (7 bases each). CDR1 and CDR2 from the germline V gene are SGHNT and YYREEE (reference sequence). The CDR3 runs to 16 residues. V was cut by 4 bases and J by 1 base, with 15 bases left in between. This CDR3 reads CASSLQGRGSYNEQFF. Written as DNA, the CDR3 is TGTGCCAGCAGCCTACAGGGGAGGGGGTCCTACAATGAGCAGTTCTTC.

V usage is TRBV2 and J usage is TRBJ1-2; the match to TRBD1 covers 7 bases. The germline V gene has CDR1 SNHLY and CDR2 FYNNEI. Trimming cost V 6 bases and J 2 bases; bases outside gene matches: 6. The CDR3 is made up of 14 amino acids. The CDR3 here is CASRGQLSNYGYTF. The CDR3 DNA follows: TGTGCCAGCAGGGGACAGCTTTCGAACTATGGCTACACCTTC.